This T cell receptor (beta chain) was recovered during a study of blood T cell repertoires in COVID-19. About the research overall: Acute and convalescent COVID-19 specimens originated in the United States, Italy and Spain. Nucleic acid was either cDNA or gDNA, and it came from T cells, B-cell-depleted T cells, or PBMCs.

This clone was picked up a small number of times. TCRdb keeps only in-frame clones here, not all; method: immunoSEQ multiplex PCR. This sample has approximately 97,000 clones; roughly 80% occur once, and the top ten carry about 4%. The germline V gene has CDR1 MRHNA and CDR2 SNTAGT. The CDR3 consists of 15 residues. J lost 6 bases, V lost 5 bases, and 6 bases had no gene match. This rearrangement joins TRBV6-4 to TRBJ2-3, with 12 positions matching TRBD2. This TCR came from a man aged 60 to 69 with acute or convalescent COVID-19. Sequencing input: peripheral blood. The DNA for the CDR3 is TGTGCCAGCAGTCGGACTAGCGGGGAAGGGGATACGCAGTATTTT. Translation gives CASSRTSGEGDTQYF.